The following is a TCR beta chain sequence with its context. The clone's antigen remains unknown. Base qualities are missing; no much larger clone stands one base away. The donors were healthy, HIV-negative adults who had no recently reported acute infections or vaccinations. Only Caucasian adults living in Nashville, Tennessee, USA were represented among the donors. CD4+ T cells were enriched by magnetic negative selection; naive cells were then positively selected on CD45RA, and the negative fraction formed the memory subset. Blood was obtained by leukapheresis, after which PBMCs were separated by Ficoll-Histopaque density gradient centrifugation and cryopreserved in liquid nitrogen vapor phase. Purity and quantity of every magnetically sorted T cell population were checked by analytical flow cytometry. Genomic DNA was isolated from every sorted fraction and measured by UV absorbance on a Nanodrop 2000c.

The sample belongs to a study of shared clonotypes between healthy human individuals (dated by TCRdb to 2020 to 2021). With regard to the full study: Two women and three men aged 18 to 49 years were included in the cohort. To increase sequencing depth and limit assay-specific biases, different laboratories used diverse techniques to prepare libraries and sequence TCR repertoires. For each donor, CD4 naive and CD4 memory were each run on three plates, CD8 naive on two plates, and CD8 memory on one plate. To estimate repertoire size and how much clonotypes are shared between individuals, the study performed deep sequencing of blood TCR repertoires from five healthy adults. Leukapheresis yielded between about 0.9 and 10 billion PBMCs per donor.

General findings and caveats noted by the study authors: Sampling was restricted to blood, and TCR repertoires in tissue are likely to differ from TCR repertoires in blood. Because the study included only a small number of donors, the genetic and exposure-history diversity represented was limited. Pairwise subsampling led to the expectation that sequencing depth would affect the degree of clonotype sharing among donors. Clonotypes shared by all four sorted-subset donors showed higher generation probabilities than non-shared clonotypes. When four donors were compared, the shared fraction of clonotypes was 5% to 6.5% for naive CD4, less than 4% for naive CD8, more than 2% for memory CD4, and roughly 0.4% for memory CD8. Rarefaction of sorted-subset datasets indicated incomplete sequencing despite the large sequencing depth. Naive subsets generally had larger estimated clonotype richness than memory subsets did.

Relative to germline, V is 5 bases shorter and J is 2 bases shorter, with 13 bases between their ends. The CDR3 spans 14 residues, from the cysteine through the phenylalanine. Only CDR3 DNA remains: 42 bases, in frame from the first base. The germline V gene (reference sequence) sets CDR1 to WNHNN and CDR2 to SYGVQD. TCR CDR3 regions were amplified from genomic DNA by multiplex PCR using the deep immunoSEQ assay. Genomic DNA extracted from each cell subset was distributed evenly over all wells of several immunoSEQ 96-well plates, and each plate served as one replicate. For sorted subsets, 200 to 250 ng of genomic DNA, equivalent to some 30,000 T cell genomes, went into each replicate PCR. Purified libraries were measured with a Qubit 3.0 fluorometer, size-checked on a Bioanalyzer 2100, and measured again with the KAPA Library Quantification kit. Every immunoSEQ 96-well plate was sequenced on a separate single-read 150-cycle Illumina NextSeq 550 flow cell. Per the authors' processing: Because the immunoSEQ output included only junctional sequences and no quality scores, the filtering could not be the same as the filtering used for full-length reads. To assign V/J genes and CDR3, sequences were annotated against IMGT germline references using PyIR, a Python wrapper for IgBLAST v1.9. Reads were removed for weak V/J assignments (E-value above 1e-6), missing CDR3, stop codons, out-of-frame junctions, or ambiguous translated residues. A V3J clonotype was defined by an identical inferred V gene, J gene, and CDR3 amino acid sequence. To compute the percentage overlap between repertoires, the number of shared unique clonotypes was divided by the size of the smaller repertoire. Richness of each repertoire was evaluated using RTK rarefaction, the Chao1 estimator, and Recon v2.1 estimates of unobserved clonotypes. Generation probabilities for all TCRbeta clonotypes obtained by the gDNA method from a handful of donors were computed using OLGA. Here the immuneACCESS table is served through TCRdb, limited to in-frame sequences with V and J called. Missing clones are a known gap in these copies; in checked studies unresolved V genes cover under half, and the rest lacks a known reason. D and trimming were read from the DNA, whereas the V and J calls and clone size are those reported in that table. The sample includes over 400,000 clones, with approximately 95% observed a single time. 0.064% of the sample comes from the top ten.

Sequenced material: naive CD4+ T cells sorted from blood. In light of the paper, this sample's cell subset or site label describes: CD45RA+ positively selected. The rearranged chain carries TRBV10-1 and TRBJ2-7, with a tentative D gene TRBD2 over 5 matching bases. This receptor was taken from a woman under 40 in good health. The CDR3 reads as follows: CASSPHSGAYEQYF. In nucleotide form, the sequence is TGCGCCAGCAGTCCCCACAGCGGAGCCTACGAGCAGTACTTC.